This is a list of T cell receptor beta chains from one sample in a study of blood T cell repertoires in COVID-19. Generated by immunoSEQ multiplex PCR, the TCRdb table keeps only in-frame clones and is missing some. The sample includes fewer than 300,000 clones, 83% of them seen just once. Sequenced material: peripheral blood. These receptors all stem from a woman in her forties or fifties who had recovered from COVID-19. The CDR3 runs from the conserved cysteine through the conserved F or W. D genes are given only for firm matches. Clone size is not always given. Where it is, it says once, few, many or a class for expanded clones.

size: many; D: TRBD2; V: TRBV28; length: 18; J: TRBJ2-1; CDR3: CASLGLAGGVLRYNEQFF; DNA: TGTGCCAGCCTGGGACTAGCGGGAGGGGTACTTCGGTACAATGAGCAGTTCTTC
size: NA; D: NA; V: TRBV5-4; length: 16; J: TRBJ1-1; CDR3: CASSPRDWGLNTEAFF; DNA: TGTGCCAGCAGCCCCCGGGACTGGGGTTTGAACACTGAAGCTTTCTTT
size: NA; D: NA; V: TRBV29-1; length: 15; J: TRBJ1-3; CDR3: CSVVPADSFGNTIYF; DNA: TGCAGCGTTGTTCCGGCGGATAGCTTTGGAAACACCATATATTTT
size: NA; D: TRBD1; V: TRBV7-3; length: 12; J: TRBJ1-1; CDR3: CASSDQGDKAFF; DNA: TGTGCCAGCAGCGACCAGGGGGACAAAGCTTTCTTT
size: NA; D: NA; V: TRBV27; length: 13; J: TRBJ1-2; CDR3: CASSLNMDYGYTF; DNA: TGTGCCAGCAGTTTGAACATGGACTATGGCTACACCTTC
size: few; D: TRBD2; V: TRBV7-9; length: 15; J: TRBJ2-1; CDR3: CASSFRAGAGSWQFF; DNA: TGTGCCAGCAGCTTTCGTGCGGGAGCTGGGTCTTGGCAGTTCTTC
size: NA; D: TRBD2; V: TRBV30; length: 15; J: TRBJ2-1; CDR3: CAWGGLAGGRNEQFF; DNA: TGTGCCTGGGGGGGCCTAGCGGGAGGTCGGAATGAGCAGTTCTTC
size: NA; D: TRBD2; V: TRBV15; length: 16; J: TRBJ2-7; CDR3: CATSKVLASGNYEQYF; DNA: TGTGCCACCAGCAAGGTTCTGGCTAGCGGAAATTACGAGCAGTACTTC
size: few; D: NA; V: TRBV10-3; length: 15; J: TRBJ2-1; CDR3: CAIRTDLSSYNEQFF; DNA: TGTGCCATCAGAACTGACTTAAGCTCCTACAATGAGCAGTTCTTC
size: NA; D: NA; V: TRBV5-1; length: 15; J: TRBJ1-2; CDR3: CASREAGAGVYGYTF; DNA: TGCGCCAGTAGAGAGGCCGGGGCAGGGGTATATGGCTACACCTTC
size: NA; D: NA; V: TRBV18; length: 13; J: TRBJ1-1; CDR3: CASSPGRNTEAFF; DNA: TGTGCCAGCTCACCGGGGAGGAACACTGAAGCTTTCTTT
size: NA; D: TRBD1; V: TRBV5-6; length: 14; J: TRBJ1-2; CDR3: CASSPVRGSEGYTF; DNA: TGTGCCAGCAGCCCCGTCAGGGGGTCGGAGGGCTACACCTTC
size: NA; D: NA; V: TRBV6-2/TRBV6-3; length: 15; J: TRBJ1-5; CDR3: CASSFQGGSNQPQHF; DNA: TGTGCCAGCAGTTTCCAGGGTGGGAGCAATCAGCCCCAGCATTTT
size: NA; D: NA; V: TRBV4-2; length: 14; J: TRBJ2-7; CDR3: CASSQGTESYEQYF; DNA: TGTGCCAGCAGCCAAGGTACAGAGTCCTACGAGCAGTACTTC
size: NA; D: NA; V: TRBV4-2; length: 13; J: TRBJ1-5; CDR3: CASSRVSNQPQHF; DNA: TGTGCCAGCAGTCGAGTGAGCAATCAGCCCCAGCATTTT
size: NA; D: TRBD2; V: TRBV4-2; length: 17; J: TRBJ2-3; CDR3: CASSQDLSGGYTDTQYF; DNA: TGTGCCAGCAGCCAAGATCTAAGCGGGGGGTACACAGATACGCAGTATTTT
size: few; D: NA; V: TRBV9; length: 13; J: TRBJ2-1; CDR3: CASSAQTRNEQFF; DNA: TGTGCCAGCAGCGCTCAGACTAGAAATGAGCAGTTCTTC
size: NA; D: TRBD1; V: TRBV7-2; length: 17; J: TRBJ1-2; CDR3: CASSPRGTGVTNYGYTF; DNA: TGTGCCAGCAGCCCACGAGGGACAGGTGTTACTAACTATGGCTACACCTTC
size: few; D: NA; V: TRBV21-1; length: 15; J: TRBJ2-7; CDR3: CASSKERSGSNEQYF; DNA: TGTGCCAGCAGCAAAGAGAGGTCAGGGTCGAACGAGCAGTACTTC
size: once; D: NA; V: TRBV4-2; length: 18; J: TRBJ1-3; CDR3: CASSQEMGGGDSGNTIYF; DNA: TGTGCCAGCAGCCAAGAAATGGGGGGTGGGGACTCTGGAAACACCATATATTTT
size: NA; D: TRBD2; V: TRBV11-2; length: 16; J: TRBJ2-3; CDR3: CASSLVLAGSTDTQYF; DNA: TGTGCCAGCAGCTTAGTCCTAGCGGGATCCACAGATACGCAGTATTTT
size: few; D: TRBD1; V: TRBV25-1; length: 13; J: TRBJ1-2; CDR3: CASQTTGDYGYTF; DNA: TGTGCCAGCCAAACCACAGGGGACTATGGCTACACCTTC
size: NA; D: TRBD2; V: TRBV10-3; length: 13; J: TRBJ2-1; CDR3: CATHPTSGGIEFF; DNA: TGTGCCACCCACCCGACTAGCGGTGGAATAGAGTTCTTC
size: NA; D: NA; V: TRBV13; length: 13; J: TRBJ1-1; CDR3: CASSLNPNGEAFF; DNA: TGTGCCAGCAGCTTAAATCCAAACGGTGAAGCTTTCTTT
size: few; D: TRBD2; V: TRBV19; length: 16; J: TRBJ2-5; CDR3: CASSVTGTSGSETQYF; DNA: TGTGCCAGTAGTGTGACCGGGACTAGCGGGAGTGAGACCCAGTACTTC
size: NA; D: TRBD1; V: TRBV7-9; length: 14; J: TRBJ1-2; CDR3: CASSPPGRGNRGAF; DNA: TGTGCCAGCAGCCCTCCAGGCAGGGGGAACAGAGGCGCCTTC
size: NA; D: NA; V: TRBV7-2; length: 14; J: TRBJ2-3; CDR3: CASSLVGGGDTQYF; DNA: TGTGCCAGCAGCTTAGTGGGAGGGGGGGATACGCAGTATTTT
size: NA; D: NA; V: TRBV7-9; length: 19; J: TRBJ2-1; CDR3: CASSLYRSVRRSSYNEQFF; DNA: TGTGCCAGCAGCCTCTACCGTTCAGTGAGACGGAGCTCCTACAATGAGCAGTTCTTC
size: NA; D: TRBD1; V: TRBV5-4; length: 16; J: TRBJ2-2; CDR3: CASSSRTGGDGGELFF; DNA: TGTGCCAGCAGCTCCCGGACAGGGGGCGACGGCGGGGAGCTGTTTTTT
size: NA; D: TRBD1; V: TRBV28; length: 14; J: TRBJ2-7; CDR3: CASSIDRDSYEQYF; DNA: TGTGCCAGCAGTATCGACAGGGACTCCTACGAGCAGTACTTC
size: NA; D: TRBD2; V: TRBV6-2/TRBV6-3; length: 20; J: TRBJ2-1; CDR3: CASSYIGGLAGVKAYNEQFF; DNA: TGTGCCAGCAGTTACATAGGGGGACTAGCGGGAGTAAAGGCCTACAATGAGCAGTTCTTC
size: NA; D: TRBD1; V: TRBV28; length: 18; J: TRBJ1-6; CDR3: CASYSFIGTGLSYSPLHF; DNA: TGTGCCAGCTACAGTTTCATCGGGACAGGCCTTTCCTATTCACCCCTCCACTTT
size: NA; D: NA; V: TRBV21-1; length: 17; J: TRBJ2-4; CDR3: CASSKGRRLLAKNIQYF; DNA: TGTGCCAGCAGCAAAGGTAGAAGATTACTAGCCAAAAACATTCAGTACTTC
size: NA; D: NA; V: TRBV4-1; length: 15; J: TRBJ2-4; CDR3: CASSQGAALKDIQYF; DNA: TGCGCCAGCAGCCAAGGGGCCGCTCTTAAGGACATTCAGTACTTC
size: NA; D: NA; V: TRBV21-1; length: 10; J: TRBJ2-1; CDR3: CASSKLGQFF; DNA: TGTGCCAGCAGCAAACTAGGGCAGTTCTTC
size: NA; D: NA; V: TRBV24-1; length: 15; J: TRBJ2-3; CDR3: CATSDPTRNTDTQYF; DNA: TGTGCCACCAGTGATCCAACTAGAAACACAGATACGCAGTATTTT
size: once; D: NA; V: TRBV10-1; length: 20; J: TRBJ2-4; CDR3: CASSEAQYSQATGAKNIQYF; DNA: TGCGCCAGCAGTGAGGCCCAATACTCTCAAGCGACAGGAGCCAAAAACATTCAGTACTTC
size: NA; D: TRBD2; V: TRBV19; length: 14; J: TRBJ2-3; CDR3: CASSGRGETDTQYF; DNA: TGTGCCAGTAGCGGTCGGGGGGAAACAGATACGCAGTATTTT
size: NA; D: NA; V: TRBV15; length: 9; J: TRBJ2-7; CDR3: CATSRTEYF; DNA: TGTGCCACCAGCAGAACAGAGTACTTC
size: NA; D: TRBD2; V: TRBV7-9; length: 12; J: TRBJ2-3; CDR3: CASSPGGDTQYF; DNA: TGTGCCAGCAGCCCCGGGGGGGATACGCAGTATTTT
size: NA; D: NA; V: TRBV5-4; length: 13; J: TRBJ1-1; CDR3: CASSLLSVTEAFF; DNA: TGTGCCAGCAGCTTGTTATCAGTCACTGAAGCTTTCTTT